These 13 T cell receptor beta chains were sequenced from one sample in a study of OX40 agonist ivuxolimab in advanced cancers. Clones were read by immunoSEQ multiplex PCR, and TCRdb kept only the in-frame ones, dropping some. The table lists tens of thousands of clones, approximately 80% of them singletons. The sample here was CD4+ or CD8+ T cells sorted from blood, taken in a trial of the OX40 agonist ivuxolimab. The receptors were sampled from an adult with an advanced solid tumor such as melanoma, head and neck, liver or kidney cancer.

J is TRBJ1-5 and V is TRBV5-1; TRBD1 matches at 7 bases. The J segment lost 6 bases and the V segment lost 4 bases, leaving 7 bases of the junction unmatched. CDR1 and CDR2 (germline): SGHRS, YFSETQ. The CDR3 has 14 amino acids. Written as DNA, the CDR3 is TGCGCCAGCAGCCCTGGACAGGAAGGTCAGCCCCAGCATTTT. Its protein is CASSPGQEGQPQHF.

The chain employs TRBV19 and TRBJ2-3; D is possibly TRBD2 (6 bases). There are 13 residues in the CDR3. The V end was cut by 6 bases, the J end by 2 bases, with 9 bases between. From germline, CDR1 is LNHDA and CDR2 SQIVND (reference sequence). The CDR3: CASSRDFTDTQYF. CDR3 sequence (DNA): TGTGCCAGTAGCCGGGACTTCACAGATACGCAGTATTTT.

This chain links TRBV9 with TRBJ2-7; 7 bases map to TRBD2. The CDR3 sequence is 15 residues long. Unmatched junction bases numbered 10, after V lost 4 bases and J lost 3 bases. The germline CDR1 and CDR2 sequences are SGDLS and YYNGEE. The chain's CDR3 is CASSPGGTVDYEQYF. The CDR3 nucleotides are TGTGCCAGCAGCCCCGGGGGGACTGTAGACTACGAGCAGTACTTC.

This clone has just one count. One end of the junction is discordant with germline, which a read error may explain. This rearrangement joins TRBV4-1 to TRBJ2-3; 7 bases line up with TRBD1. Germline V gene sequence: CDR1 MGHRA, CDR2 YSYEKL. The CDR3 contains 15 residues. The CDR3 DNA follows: TGCGCCAGCAGCCCTGAGGGACAGCCTAGAGATGCGCAGTATTTT. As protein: CASSPEGQPRDAQYF.

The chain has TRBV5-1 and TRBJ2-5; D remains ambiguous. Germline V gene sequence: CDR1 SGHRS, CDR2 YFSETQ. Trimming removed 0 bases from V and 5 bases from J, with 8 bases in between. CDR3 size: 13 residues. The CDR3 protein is CASSLEGQETQYF. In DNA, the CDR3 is TGCGCCAGCAGCTTGGAGGGCCAGGAGACCCAGTACTTC.

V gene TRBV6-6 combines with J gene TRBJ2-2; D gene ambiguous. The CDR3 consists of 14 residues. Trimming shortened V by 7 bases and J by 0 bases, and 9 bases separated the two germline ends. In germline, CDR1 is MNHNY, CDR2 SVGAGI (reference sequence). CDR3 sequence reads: CASTRGSNTGELFF. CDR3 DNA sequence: TGTGCCAGCACACGCGGTTCGAACACCGGGGAGCTGTTTTTT.

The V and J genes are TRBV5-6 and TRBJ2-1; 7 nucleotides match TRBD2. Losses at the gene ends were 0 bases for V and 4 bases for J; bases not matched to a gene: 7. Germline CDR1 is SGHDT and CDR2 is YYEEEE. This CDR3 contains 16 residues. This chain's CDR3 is CASSLDWGGMYNEQFF. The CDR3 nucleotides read TGTGCCAGCAGCTTGGATTGGGGAGGGATGTACAATGAGCAGTTCTTC.

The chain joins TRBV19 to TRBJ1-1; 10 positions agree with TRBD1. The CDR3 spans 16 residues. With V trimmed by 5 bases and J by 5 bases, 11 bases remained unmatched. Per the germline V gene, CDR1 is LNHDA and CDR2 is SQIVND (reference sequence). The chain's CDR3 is CASSSRQGALMTEAFF. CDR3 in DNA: TGTGCCAGTAGTTCCCGACAGGGGGCGTTGATGACTGAAGCTTTCTTT.

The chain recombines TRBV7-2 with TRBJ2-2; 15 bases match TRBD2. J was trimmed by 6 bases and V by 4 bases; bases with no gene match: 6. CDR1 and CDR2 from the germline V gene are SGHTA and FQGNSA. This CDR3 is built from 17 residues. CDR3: CASSSGLAGGGAGELFF. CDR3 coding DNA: TGTGCCAGCAGCTCGGGACTAGCGGGAGGCGGCGCCGGGGAGCTGTTTTTT.

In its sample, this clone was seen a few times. The CDR3 region has the DNA TGTGCCACCAGCAGGGGTTACAGAGATGAGCAGTTCTTC. Its translation is CATSRGYRDEQFF. V and J are TRBV15 and TRBJ2-1; no clear D gene. The CDR3 has 13 amino acids. Trimming cost V 3 bases and J 8 bases, with 11 bases left between them. Per the germline V gene, CDR1 is LNHNV and CDR2 is YYDKDF (reference sequence).

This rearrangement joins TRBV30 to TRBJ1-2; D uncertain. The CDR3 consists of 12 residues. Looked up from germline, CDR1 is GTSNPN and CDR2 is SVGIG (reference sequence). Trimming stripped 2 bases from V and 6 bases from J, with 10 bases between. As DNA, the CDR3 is TGTGCCTGGAGTCTGAGTGTGGATGGCTACACCTTC. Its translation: CAWSLSVDGYTF.

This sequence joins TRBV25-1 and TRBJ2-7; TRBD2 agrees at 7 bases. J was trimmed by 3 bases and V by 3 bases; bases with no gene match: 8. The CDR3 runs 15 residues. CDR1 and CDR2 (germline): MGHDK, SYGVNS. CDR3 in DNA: TGTGCCAGCAGTGACGCGGGGACTACTCGCTACGAGCAGTACTTC. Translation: CASSDAGTTRYEQYF.

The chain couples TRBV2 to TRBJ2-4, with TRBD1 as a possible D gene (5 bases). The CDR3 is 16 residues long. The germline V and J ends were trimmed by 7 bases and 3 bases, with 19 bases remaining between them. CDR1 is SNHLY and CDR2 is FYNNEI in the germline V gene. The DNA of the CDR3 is TGTGCCAGCACCGAAGGGGTGAACGTTTTCAAAAACATTCAGTACTTC. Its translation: CASTEGVNVFKNIQYF.